This TCR beta chain was profiled in a study of blood T cell repertoires in COVID-19. Study summary: The origin of the acute and convalescent COVID-19 samples was the United States, Italy and Spain.

CDR3 length equals 12 residues. Produced via immunoSEQ multiplex PCR; TCRdb's table is partial and in-frame only. The data hold some 230,000 clones, with about 80% observed a single time. This TCR came from a woman aged 40 to 50 with acute COVID-19. This chain links TRBV21-1 with TRBJ2-7; no check of the table's D call, TRBD2, against the DNA was made. TRBV21-1 is termed a pseudogene. The sample consisted of PBMCs or T cells enriched from blood (not recorded which). The CDR3 DNA reads as TGTGCCAGCAGCCCGGACTTCTACGAGCAGTACTTC. It specifies CASSPDFYEQYF.